This T cell receptor beta chain was observed in a study of type 1 regulatory T cells. Across the study: T-allo10 is a Tr1-enriched, alloantigen-specific CD4 T cell product made in vitro.

This clonotype has at least ten counts. TCRdb analysed the reads with MiXCR anew, one entry per CDR3 protein. This table has some 100,000 distinct CDR3 sequences, 30% to 35% appearing once. Trimming removed 1 base at V and 1 base at J, with 12 bases between. Germline V gives CDR1 KGHDR, CDR2 SFDVKD. This CDR3 has 17 amino acids. The sample taken for sequencing was CD4+ T cells, either the whole sample or a sorted fraction (not recorded which). The gene calls are TRBV24-1 and TRBJ2-2; D not certain. The origin of this receptor is a human donor in good health. The CDR3 region is CATSDFGVMGNTGELFF. The CDR3 DNA follows: TGTGCCACCAGTGATTTTGGGGTCATGGGGAACACCGGGGAGCTGTTTTTT.